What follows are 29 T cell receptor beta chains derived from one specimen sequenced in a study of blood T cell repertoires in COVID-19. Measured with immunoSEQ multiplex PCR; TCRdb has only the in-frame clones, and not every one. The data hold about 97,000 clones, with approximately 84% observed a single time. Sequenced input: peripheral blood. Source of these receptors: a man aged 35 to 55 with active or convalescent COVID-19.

The CDR3 region is CASSYWDRDYEQYF. As DNA, the CDR3 is TGTGCCAGCAGTTACTGGGACAGGGACTACGAGCAGTACTTC. The rearrangement joins TRBV6-6 to TRBJ2-7; 9 positions agree with TRBD1. This CDR3 comprises 14 residues. Germline CDR1 reads MNHNY; CDR2 reads SVGAGI (reference sequence). V trimming: 1 base; J trimming: 3 bases; junction bases outside the gene matches: 1.

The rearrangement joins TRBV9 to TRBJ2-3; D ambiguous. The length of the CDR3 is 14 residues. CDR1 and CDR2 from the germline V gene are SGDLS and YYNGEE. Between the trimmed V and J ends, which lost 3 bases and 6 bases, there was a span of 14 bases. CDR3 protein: CASSGSPDVDTQYF. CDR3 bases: TGTGCCAGCAGCGGATCCCCAGATGTGGATACGCAGTATTTT.

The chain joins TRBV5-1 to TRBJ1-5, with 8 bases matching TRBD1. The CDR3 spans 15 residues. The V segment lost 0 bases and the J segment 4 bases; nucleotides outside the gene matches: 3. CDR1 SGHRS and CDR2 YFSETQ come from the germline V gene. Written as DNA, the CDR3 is TGCGCCAGCAGCTTGGACGGACAGGGAAATCAGCCCCAGCATTTT. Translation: CASSLDGQGNQPQHF.

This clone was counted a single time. The CDR3 reads CASSFNGEGEKLFF. CDR3 in DNA: TGCGCCAGCAGCTTTAACGGGGAAGGAGAAAAACTGTTTTTT. V is TRBV5-1 and J is TRBJ1-4; no clear D gene. Germline V gene data show CDR1 as SGHRS and CDR2 as YFSETQ. Trimming took off 2 bases at V and 8 bases at J, with 13 bases between the two ends. The CDR3 spans 14 residues.

CDR3: CASRLMDAGGVYGYTF. The CDR3 DNA sequence: TGCGCCAGCCGGTTGATGGACGCAGGGGGCGTCTATGGCTACACCTTC. The rearrangement links TRBV5-1 to TRBJ1-2; 8 nucleotides align to TRBD1. Germline loops: CDR1 SGHRS, CDR2 YFSETQ. The trim removed 7 bases at V and 4 bases at J, leaving 15 bases unmatched. The CDR3 loop spans 16 amino acids.

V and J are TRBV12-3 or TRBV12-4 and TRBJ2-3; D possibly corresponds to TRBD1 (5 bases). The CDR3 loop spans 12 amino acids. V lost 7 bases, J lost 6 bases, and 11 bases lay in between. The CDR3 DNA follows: TGTGCCAGCACCAGAAAGGGGGATACGCAGTATTTT. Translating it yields CASTRKGDTQYF.

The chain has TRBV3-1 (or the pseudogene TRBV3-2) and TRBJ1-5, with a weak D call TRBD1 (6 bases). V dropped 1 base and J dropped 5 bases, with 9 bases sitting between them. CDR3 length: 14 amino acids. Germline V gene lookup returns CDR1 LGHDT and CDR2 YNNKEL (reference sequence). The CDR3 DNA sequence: TGTGCCAGCAGCCAAGGGCAGGGGTATCAGCCCCAGCATTTT. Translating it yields CASSQGQGYQPQHF.

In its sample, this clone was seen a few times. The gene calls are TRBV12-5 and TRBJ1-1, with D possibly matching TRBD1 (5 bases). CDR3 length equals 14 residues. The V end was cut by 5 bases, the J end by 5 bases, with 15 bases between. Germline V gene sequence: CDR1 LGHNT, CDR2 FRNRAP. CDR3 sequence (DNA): TGTGCTAGTGGTCCTCCGGGGGATAGAACTGAAGCTTTCTTT. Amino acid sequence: CASGPPGDRTEAFF.

CDR3 loop: CASNPGTSGNTIYF. The CDR3 DNA reads TGTGCCAGCAACCCGGGTACCTCTGGAAACACCATATATTTT. The V and J genes are TRBV6-5 and TRBJ1-3; D gene ambiguous. Trimming took 7 bases from V and 0 from J, leaving 10 bases between them. Germline values: CDR1 MNHEY, CDR2 SVGAGI. The CDR3 runs to 14 residues.

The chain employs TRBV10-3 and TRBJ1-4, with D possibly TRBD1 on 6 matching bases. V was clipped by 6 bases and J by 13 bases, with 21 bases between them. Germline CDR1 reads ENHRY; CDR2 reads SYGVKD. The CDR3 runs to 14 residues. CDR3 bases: TGTGCCATCAGAGCGGAGACAGGACCAAATTCACTGTTTTTT. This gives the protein CAIRAETGPNSLFF.

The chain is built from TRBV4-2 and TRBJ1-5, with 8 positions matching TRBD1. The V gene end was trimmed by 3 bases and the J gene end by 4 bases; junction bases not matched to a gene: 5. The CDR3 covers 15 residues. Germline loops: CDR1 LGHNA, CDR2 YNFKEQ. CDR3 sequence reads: CASSQATGANQPQHF. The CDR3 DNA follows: TGTGCCAGCAGCCAGGCGACAGGGGCAAATCAGCCCCAGCATTTT.

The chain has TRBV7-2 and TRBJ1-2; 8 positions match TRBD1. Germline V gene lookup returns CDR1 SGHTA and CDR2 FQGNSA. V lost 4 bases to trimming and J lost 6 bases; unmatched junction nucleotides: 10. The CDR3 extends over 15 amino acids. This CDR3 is CASSYAVGQGDGYTF. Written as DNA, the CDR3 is TGTGCCAGCAGCTATGCGGTCGGACAGGGCGATGGCTACACCTTC.

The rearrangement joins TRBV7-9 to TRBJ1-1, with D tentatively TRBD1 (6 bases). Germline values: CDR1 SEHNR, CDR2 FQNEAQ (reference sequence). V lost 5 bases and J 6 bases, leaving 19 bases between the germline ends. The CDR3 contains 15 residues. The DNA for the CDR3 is TGTGCCAGCAGCGGTACAGGGAAGAGATTCGCTGAAGCTTTCTTT. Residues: CASSGTGKRFAEAFF.

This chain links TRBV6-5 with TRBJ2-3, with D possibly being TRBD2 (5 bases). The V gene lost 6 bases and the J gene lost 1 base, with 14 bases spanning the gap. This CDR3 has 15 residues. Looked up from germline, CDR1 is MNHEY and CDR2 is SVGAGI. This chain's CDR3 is CASRGRVGGTDTQYF. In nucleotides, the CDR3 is TGTGCCAGCAGGGGCCGGGTCGGGGGCACAGATACGCAGTATTTT.

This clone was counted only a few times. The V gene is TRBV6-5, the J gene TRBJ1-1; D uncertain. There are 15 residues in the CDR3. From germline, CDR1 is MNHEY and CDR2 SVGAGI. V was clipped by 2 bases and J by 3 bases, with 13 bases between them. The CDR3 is CASSYRTAFHTEAFF. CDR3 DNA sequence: TGTGCCAGCAGTTACAGGACTGCCTTCCACACTGAAGCTTTCTTT.

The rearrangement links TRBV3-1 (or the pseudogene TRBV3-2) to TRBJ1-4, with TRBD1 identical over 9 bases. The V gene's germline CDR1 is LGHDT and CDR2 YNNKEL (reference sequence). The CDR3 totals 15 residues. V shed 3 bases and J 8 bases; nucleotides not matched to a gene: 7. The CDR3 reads CASSHTQGAEEKLFF. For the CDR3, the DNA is TGTGCCAGCAGCCACACACAGGGGGCAGAAGAAAAACTGTTTTTT.

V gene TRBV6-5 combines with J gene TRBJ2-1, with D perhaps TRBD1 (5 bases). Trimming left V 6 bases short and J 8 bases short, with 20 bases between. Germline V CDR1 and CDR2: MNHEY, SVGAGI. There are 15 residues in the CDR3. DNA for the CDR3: TGTGCCAGCAGAGCCGGCACAGGCTTTTTGGATGAGCAGTTCTTC. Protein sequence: CASRAGTGFLDEQFF.

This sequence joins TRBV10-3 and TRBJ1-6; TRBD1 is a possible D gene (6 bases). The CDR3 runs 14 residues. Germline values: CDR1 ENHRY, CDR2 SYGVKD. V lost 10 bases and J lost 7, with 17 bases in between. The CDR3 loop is CATGIGGVNSPLHF. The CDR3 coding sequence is TGTGCCACAGGGATAGGGGGGGTAAATTCACCCCTCCACTTT.

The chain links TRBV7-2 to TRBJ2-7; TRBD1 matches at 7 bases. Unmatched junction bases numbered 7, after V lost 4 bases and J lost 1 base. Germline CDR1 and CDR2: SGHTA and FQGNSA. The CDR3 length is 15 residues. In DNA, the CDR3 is TGTGCCAGCAGCTACTCAGGGGGTTCGTCCTACGAGCAGTACTTC. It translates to CASSYSGGSSYEQYF.

The CDR3 loop is CAISALGQNTGELFF. CDR3 coding DNA: TGTGCCATCAGTGCCCTTGGCCAGAACACCGGGGAGCTGTTTTTT. The chain uses TRBV10-3 and TRBJ2-2; the D is unclear. CDR1 is ENHRY, CDR2 SYGVKD, per germline. Trimming removed 4 bases from V and 1 base from J, with 10 bases in between. There are 15 residues in the CDR3.

CDR3 nucleotide sequence: TGTGCCTGGAGTCGAGTGGGACAGTCCTACGAGCAGTACTTC. It translates to CAWSRVGQSYEQYF. The J gene is TRBJ2-7, the V gene TRBV30; 7 bases map to TRBD1. J lost 1 base, V lost 2 bases, and 5 bases had no gene match. The CDR3 spans 14 residues. Looked up from germline, CDR1 is GTSNPN and CDR2 is SVGIG (reference sequence).

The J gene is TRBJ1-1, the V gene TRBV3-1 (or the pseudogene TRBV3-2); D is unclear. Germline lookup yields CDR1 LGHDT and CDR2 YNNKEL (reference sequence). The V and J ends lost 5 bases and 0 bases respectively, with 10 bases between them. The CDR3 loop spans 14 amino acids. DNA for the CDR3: TGTGCCAGCAGCATCCAAAACATGAACACTGAAGCTTTCTTT. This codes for CASSIQNMNTEAFF.

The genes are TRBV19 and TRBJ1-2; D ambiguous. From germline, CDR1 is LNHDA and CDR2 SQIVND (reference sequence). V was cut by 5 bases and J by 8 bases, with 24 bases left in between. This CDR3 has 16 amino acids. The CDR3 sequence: CASSESNYQLGKGYTF. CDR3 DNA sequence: TGTGCCAGTAGTGAATCAAACTATCAGCTTGGCAAAGGCTACACCTTC.

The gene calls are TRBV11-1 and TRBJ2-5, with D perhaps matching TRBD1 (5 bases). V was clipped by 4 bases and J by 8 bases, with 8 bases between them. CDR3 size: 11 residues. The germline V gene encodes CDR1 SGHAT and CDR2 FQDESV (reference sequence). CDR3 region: CASSSQGTQYF. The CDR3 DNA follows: TGTGCCAGCAGCTCTCAGGGAACCCAGTACTTC.

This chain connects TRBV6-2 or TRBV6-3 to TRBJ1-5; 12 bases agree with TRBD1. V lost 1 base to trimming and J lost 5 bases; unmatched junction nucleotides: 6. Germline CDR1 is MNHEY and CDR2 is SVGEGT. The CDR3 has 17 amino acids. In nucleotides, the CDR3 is TGTGCCAGCAGTTACTGGGACAGGGGGCCTATTCATCAGCCCCAGCATTTT. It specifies CASSYWDRGPIHQPQHF.

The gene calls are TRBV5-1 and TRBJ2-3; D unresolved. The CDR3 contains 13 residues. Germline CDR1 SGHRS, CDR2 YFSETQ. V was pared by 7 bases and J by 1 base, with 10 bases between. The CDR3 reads CASAAPRTDTQYF. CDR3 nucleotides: TGCGCCAGCGCGGCACCCCGCACAGATACGCAGTATTTT. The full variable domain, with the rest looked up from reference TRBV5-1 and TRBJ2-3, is KAGVTQTPRYLIKTRGQQVTLSCSPISGHRSVSWYQQTPGQGLQFLFEYFSETQRNKGNFPGRFSGRQFSNSRSEMNVSTLELGDSALYLCASAAPRTDTQYFGPGTRLTVL.

This CDR3 is CSVKTGAANEAFF. CDR3 coding DNA: TGCAGCGTTAAAACAGGAGCAGCAAATGAAGCTTTCTTT. This chain connects TRBV29-1 to TRBJ1-1, with D tentatively TRBD1 (5 bases). Per germline, CDR1 SQVTM and CDR2 ANQGSEA. Trimming shortened V by 5 bases and J by 7 bases, and 17 bases separated the two germline ends. This CDR3 contains 13 residues.

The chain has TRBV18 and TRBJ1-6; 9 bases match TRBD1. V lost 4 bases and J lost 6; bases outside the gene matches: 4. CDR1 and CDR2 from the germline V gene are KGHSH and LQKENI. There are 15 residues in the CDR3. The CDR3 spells CASSRDRVSNSPLHF. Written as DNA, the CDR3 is TGTGCCAGCTCACGGGACAGGGTCAGTAATTCACCCCTCCACTTT.

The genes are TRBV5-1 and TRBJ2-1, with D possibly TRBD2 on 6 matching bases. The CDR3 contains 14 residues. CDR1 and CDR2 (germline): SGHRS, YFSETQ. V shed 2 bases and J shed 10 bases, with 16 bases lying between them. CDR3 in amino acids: CASSLEVHAGEQFF. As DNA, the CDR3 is TGCGCCAGCAGCTTAGAAGTCCATGCGGGGGAGCAGTTCTTC. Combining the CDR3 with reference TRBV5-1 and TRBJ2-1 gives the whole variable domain KAGVTQTPRYLIKTRGQQVTLSCSPISGHRSVSWYQQTPGQGLQFLFEYFSETQRNKGNFPGRFSGRQFSNSRSEMNVSTLELGDSALYLCASSLEVHAGEQFFGPGTRLTVL.